Listed here is a single T cell receptor (beta chain). No count is given, but going by its frequency this clonotype is medium-sized (0.01 to 0.1%). Its antigen is unknown. The data originate from a study of CD8 T cells in cerebrospinal fluid in Alzheimer's disease (dated by TCRdb to 2020 to 2022). The study in broad terms: The study assessed CSF T cell clonal expansion with two single-cell approaches: plate-based nested PCR sequencing and droplet-based sequencing. The study examined whether cerebrospinal fluid from healthy elderly individuals and from patients with neurodegenerative disease contained clonally expanded T cells. In the droplet-based CSF analysis comparing patients with controls, there were some ten healthy controls (10,876 cells) and some ten patients with MCI or Alzheimer's disease (about 9,700 cells). CSF gene-expression analysis, which included Parkinson's disease patients, covered about two dozen samples in total.

The germline V gene (reference sequence) specifies LNHDA as CDR1 and SQIVND as CDR2. The CDR3 has 13 amino acids, counting the end cysteine and phenylalanine. DNA for this receptor is not on file. All participants were free of acute infectious disease and in good physical condition. Biomarkers including neurofilament, amyloid-beta and tau were used to confirm neurodegeneration in the patients. A live/dead marker was used to sort live CSF cells for droplet-based sequencing. To pellet immune cells, CSF obtained by lumbar puncture was centrifuged at 300g. Each CSF sample was examined for red blood cells, and any sample with blood contamination was excluded. CSF cells were cryopreserved by placing the cells in freezing medium, freezing the cells overnight at -80 degrees C, and then storing the cells in liquid nitrogen. Before analysis, CSF samples had been stored for less than seven months. Results and caveats for the whole study, not just this receptor: It was cautioned by the authors that a causal link between EBV and Alzheimer's disease is not established by the detection of EBV-specific TCRs in CSF. In patients with MCI or Alzheimer's disease, the biggest CSF clone accounted for a larger percentage of TCRs than in controls. When data were pooled, 4 of 6 Alzheimer's patients but only 1 of 10 healthy subjects had a highly expanded clone, defined as at least 3% of TCRs. The EBV-specific clones were neither the most highly expanded clones nor enriched among patients. The overall clonality comparison included only samples with detectable clones (roughly 11 healthy, 5 MCI, 5 AD, 6 PD).

Preparation of the library involved 10x single-cell sequencing. 10X Genomics single-cell V(D)J and 5' gene-expression libraries were used to profile CSF cells. An Illumina NextSeq550 was used to sequence the CSF single-cell TCR libraries. The authors' analysis ran thus. V(D)J reads were aligned to the vdj-GRCh38 alts ensemble 2.0.0 reference and processed with the Cell Ranger vdj pipeline. A clonotype was defined as a group of cell barcodes sharing the same set of productive CDR3 nucleotide sequences. Clonotype information was added to Seurat v3.0 gene-expression metadata to link clonality with transcriptional profiles. Any CSF cell with more than 1,800 genes, more than 7,500 UMIs or more than 10% mitochondrial reads was removed. CDR3-beta sequences were compared against VDJdb to identify TCRs with known antigen specificity. Clone sharing was examined by network analysis using the R package qgraph, in which only TCRs with complete alpha and beta chains were included. TCRdb reprocessed the raw reads; every CDR3 protein sequence is a single record, and DNA is not supplied. TCRdb, not the original authors, processed these V and J calls. The table for this sample records more than 1,500 distinct CDR3 sequences. The ten largest clonotypes hold 8.8% of the sample.

Here the chain combines TRBV19 and TRBJ2-7; the D gene TCRdb calls, TRBD1, cannot be checked with no DNA. Sequencing input: cerebrospinal fluid. The sequence came from a human donor with mild cognitive impairment. The CDR3 is CASSRVDSYEQYF.